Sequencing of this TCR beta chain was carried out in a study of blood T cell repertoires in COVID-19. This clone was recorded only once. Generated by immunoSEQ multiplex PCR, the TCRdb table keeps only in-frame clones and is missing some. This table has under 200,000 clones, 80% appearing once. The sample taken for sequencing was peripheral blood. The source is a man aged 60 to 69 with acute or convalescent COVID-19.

The CDR3 DNA reads as TGTGCCAGCAGTTCTATCGGGTCTGAAGCTTTCTTT. It yields the protein CASSSIGSEAFF. The rearrangement links TRBV6-5 to TRBJ1-1; no clear D. The CDR3 length is 12 residues. Germline V CDR1 and CDR2: MNHEY, SVGAGI. Trimming stripped 4 bases from V and 6 bases from J, with 9 bases between.